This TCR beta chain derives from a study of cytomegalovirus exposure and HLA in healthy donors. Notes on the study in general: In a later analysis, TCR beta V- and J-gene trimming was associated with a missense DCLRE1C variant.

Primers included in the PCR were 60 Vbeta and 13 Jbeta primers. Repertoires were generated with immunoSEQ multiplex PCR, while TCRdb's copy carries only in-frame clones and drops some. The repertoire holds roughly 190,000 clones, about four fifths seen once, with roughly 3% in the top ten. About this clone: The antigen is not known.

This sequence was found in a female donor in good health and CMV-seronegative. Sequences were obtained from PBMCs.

CDR3 sequence reads: CASSQDRADTQYF. The CDR3 DNA sequence: TGCGCCAGCAGCCAAGATCGGGCAGATACGCAGTATTTT. The V and J genes are TRBV5-1 and TRBJ2-3; D not resolved. This CDR3 has 13 residues. Trimming left V 4 bases short and J 4 bases short, with 10 bases between. Germline lookup yields CDR1 SGHRS and CDR2 YFSETQ.